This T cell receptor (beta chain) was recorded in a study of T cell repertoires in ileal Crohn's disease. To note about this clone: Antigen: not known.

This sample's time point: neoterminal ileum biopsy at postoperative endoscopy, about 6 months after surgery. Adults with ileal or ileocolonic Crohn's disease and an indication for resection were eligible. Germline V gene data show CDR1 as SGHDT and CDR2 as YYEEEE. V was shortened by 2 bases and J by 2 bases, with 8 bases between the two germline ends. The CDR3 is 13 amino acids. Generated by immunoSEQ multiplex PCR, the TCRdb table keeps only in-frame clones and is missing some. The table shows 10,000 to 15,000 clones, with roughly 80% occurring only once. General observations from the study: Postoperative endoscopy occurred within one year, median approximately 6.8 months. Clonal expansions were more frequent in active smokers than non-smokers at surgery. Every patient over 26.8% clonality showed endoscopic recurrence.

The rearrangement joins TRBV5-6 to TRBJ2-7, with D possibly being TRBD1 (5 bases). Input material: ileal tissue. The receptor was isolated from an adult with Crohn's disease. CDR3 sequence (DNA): TGTGCCAGCAGCTTTCGGACACCCTACGAGCAGTACTTC. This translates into CASSFRTPYEQYF.